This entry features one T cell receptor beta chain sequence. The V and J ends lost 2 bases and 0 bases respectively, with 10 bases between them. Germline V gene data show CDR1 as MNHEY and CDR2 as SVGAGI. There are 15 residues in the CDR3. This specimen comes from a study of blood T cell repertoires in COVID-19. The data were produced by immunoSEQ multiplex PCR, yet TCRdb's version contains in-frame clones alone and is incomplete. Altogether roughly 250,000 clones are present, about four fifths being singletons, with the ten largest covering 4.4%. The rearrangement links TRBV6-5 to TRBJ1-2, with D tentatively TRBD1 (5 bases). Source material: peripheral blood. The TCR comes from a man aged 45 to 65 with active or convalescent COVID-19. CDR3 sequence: CASSYRDRSNYGYTF. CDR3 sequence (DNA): TGTGCCAGCAGTTACCGCGACAGATCTAACTATGGCTACACCTTC.